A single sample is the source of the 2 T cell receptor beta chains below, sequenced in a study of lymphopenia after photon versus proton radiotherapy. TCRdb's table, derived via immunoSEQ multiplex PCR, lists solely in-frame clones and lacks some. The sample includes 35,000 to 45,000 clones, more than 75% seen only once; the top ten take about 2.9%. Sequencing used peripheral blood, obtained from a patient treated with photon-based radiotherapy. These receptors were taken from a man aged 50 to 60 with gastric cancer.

The CDR3 region is CASSFQGARTNEKLFF. CDR3 sequence (DNA): TGTGCCAGCAGCTTCCAGGGGGCTCGCACTAATGAAAAACTGTTTTTT. The J gene is TRBJ1-4, the V gene TRBV5-6; TRBD1 matches 8 bases. The length of the CDR3 is 16 residues. Germline V gene lookup returns CDR1 SGHDT and CDR2 YYEEEE. Losses at the gene ends were 2 bases for V and 2 bases for J; bases not matched to a gene: 5.

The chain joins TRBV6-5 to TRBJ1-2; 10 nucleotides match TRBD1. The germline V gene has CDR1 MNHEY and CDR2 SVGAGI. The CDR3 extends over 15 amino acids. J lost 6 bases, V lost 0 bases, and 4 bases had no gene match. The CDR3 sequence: CASSYSTGGGDGYTF. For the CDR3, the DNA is TGTGCCAGCAGTTACTCGACAGGGGGCGGGGATGGCTACACCTTC.